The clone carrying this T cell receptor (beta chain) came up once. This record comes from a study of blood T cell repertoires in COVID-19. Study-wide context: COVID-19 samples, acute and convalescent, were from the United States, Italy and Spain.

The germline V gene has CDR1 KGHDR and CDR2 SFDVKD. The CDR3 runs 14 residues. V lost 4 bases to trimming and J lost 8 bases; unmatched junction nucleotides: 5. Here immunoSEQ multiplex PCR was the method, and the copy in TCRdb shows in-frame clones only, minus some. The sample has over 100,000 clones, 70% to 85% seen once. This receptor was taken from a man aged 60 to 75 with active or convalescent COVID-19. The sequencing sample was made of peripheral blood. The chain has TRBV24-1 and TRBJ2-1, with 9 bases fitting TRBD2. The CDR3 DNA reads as TGTGCCACCAGTGACCTAATAGCGGGAGATGAGCAGTTCTTC. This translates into CATSDLIAGDEQFF.